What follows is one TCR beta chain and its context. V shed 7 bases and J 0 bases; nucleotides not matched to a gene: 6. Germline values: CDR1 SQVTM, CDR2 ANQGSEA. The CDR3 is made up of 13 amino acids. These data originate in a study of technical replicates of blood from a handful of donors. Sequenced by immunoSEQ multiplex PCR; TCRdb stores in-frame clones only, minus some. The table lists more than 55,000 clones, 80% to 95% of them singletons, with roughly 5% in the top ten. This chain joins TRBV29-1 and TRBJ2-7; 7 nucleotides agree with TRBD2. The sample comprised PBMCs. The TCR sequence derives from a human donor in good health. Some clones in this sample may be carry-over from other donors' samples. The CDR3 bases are TGCAGCGCCGAAGCGGGGTCCTCCTACGAGCAGTACTTC. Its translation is CSAEAGSSYEQYF.